These 4 T cell receptor beta chains were sequenced from one sample in a study of blood T cells in healthy people across ages. Through a sample-barcoded 5' primer and a J-beta primer mix, a second PCR was run for roughly 7 to 11 cycles. TCRdb fed the 5' RACE reads into MiXCR, producing one record per CDR3 protein. This table has roughly 560,000 distinct CDR3 sequences, less than 25% appearing once. A further study also used this sample, focusing on T cells of mothers and their children.

Material for sequencing was blood. These TCRs come from a boy younger than 18 in good health.

CDR3 sequence: CASSCTSVLSTDTQYF. The CDR3, as DNA: TGTGCCAGCAGTTGTACTAGCGTACTTAGCACAGATACGCAGTATTTT. The V gene is TRBV6-2 or TRBV6-3, the J gene TRBJ2-3, with 7 bases matching TRBD2. The CDR3 spans 16 residues. From germline, CDR1 is MNHEY and CDR2 SVGEGT. J lost 0 bases, V lost 4 bases, and 7 bases had no gene match.

The gene calls are TRBV4-3 and TRBJ2-7; D call uncertain. V lost 0 bases and J 2 bases, leaving 14 bases between the germline ends. Germline V CDR1 and CDR2: LGHNA, YSLEER. This CDR3 spans 16 amino acids. In nucleotides, the CDR3 is TGCGCCAGCAGCCAAGAGGGCCTTGGCATTCCCTACGAGCAGTACTTC. This gives the protein CASSQEGLGIPYEQYF.

This clonotype was observed a handful of times. The V and J genes are TRBV7-3 and TRBJ2-5; D gene unclear. The end of the DNA fits TRBJ2-7 better, so the J call may be wrong. This CDR3 region has 13 residues. CDR1 SGHTA and CDR2 FQGTGA come from the germline V gene. The CDR3 spells CASSLGSYGEQYF. The CDR3 region has the DNA TGTGCCAGCAGCTTAGGGTCCTATGGCGAGCAGTACTTC.

This clonotype has at least ten counts. The chain uses TRBV5-1 and TRBJ2-5, with D tentatively TRBD1 (5 bases). The V and J ends lost 0 bases and 4 bases respectively, with 13 bases between them. Germline V gene lookup returns CDR1 SGHRS and CDR2 YFSETQ. The CDR3 loop spans 15 amino acids. The chain's CDR3 is CASSLGQLGRETQYF. The DNA for the CDR3 is TGCGCCAGCAGCTTGGGACAGTTGGGAAGAGAGACCCAGTACTTC.